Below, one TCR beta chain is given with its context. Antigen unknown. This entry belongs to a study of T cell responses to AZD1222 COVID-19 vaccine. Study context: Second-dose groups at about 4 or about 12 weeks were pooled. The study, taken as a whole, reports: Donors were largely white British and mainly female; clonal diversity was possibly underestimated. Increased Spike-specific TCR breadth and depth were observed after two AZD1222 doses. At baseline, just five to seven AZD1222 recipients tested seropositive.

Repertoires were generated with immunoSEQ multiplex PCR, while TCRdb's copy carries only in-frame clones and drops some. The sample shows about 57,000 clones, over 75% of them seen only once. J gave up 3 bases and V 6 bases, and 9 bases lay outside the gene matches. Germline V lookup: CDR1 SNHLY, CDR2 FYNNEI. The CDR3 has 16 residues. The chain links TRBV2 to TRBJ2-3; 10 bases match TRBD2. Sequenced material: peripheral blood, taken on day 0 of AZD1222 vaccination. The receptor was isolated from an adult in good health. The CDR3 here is CASRQTTSGWTDTQYF. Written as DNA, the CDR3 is TGTGCCAGCAGGCAAACGACTAGCGGGTGGACAGATACGCAGTATTTT. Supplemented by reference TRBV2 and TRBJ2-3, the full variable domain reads EPEVTQTPSHQVTQMGQEVILRCVPISNHLYFYWYRQILGQKVEFLVSFYNNEISEKSEIFDDQFSVERPDGSNFTLKIRSTKLEDSAMYFCASRQTTSGWTDTQYFGPGTRLTVL.